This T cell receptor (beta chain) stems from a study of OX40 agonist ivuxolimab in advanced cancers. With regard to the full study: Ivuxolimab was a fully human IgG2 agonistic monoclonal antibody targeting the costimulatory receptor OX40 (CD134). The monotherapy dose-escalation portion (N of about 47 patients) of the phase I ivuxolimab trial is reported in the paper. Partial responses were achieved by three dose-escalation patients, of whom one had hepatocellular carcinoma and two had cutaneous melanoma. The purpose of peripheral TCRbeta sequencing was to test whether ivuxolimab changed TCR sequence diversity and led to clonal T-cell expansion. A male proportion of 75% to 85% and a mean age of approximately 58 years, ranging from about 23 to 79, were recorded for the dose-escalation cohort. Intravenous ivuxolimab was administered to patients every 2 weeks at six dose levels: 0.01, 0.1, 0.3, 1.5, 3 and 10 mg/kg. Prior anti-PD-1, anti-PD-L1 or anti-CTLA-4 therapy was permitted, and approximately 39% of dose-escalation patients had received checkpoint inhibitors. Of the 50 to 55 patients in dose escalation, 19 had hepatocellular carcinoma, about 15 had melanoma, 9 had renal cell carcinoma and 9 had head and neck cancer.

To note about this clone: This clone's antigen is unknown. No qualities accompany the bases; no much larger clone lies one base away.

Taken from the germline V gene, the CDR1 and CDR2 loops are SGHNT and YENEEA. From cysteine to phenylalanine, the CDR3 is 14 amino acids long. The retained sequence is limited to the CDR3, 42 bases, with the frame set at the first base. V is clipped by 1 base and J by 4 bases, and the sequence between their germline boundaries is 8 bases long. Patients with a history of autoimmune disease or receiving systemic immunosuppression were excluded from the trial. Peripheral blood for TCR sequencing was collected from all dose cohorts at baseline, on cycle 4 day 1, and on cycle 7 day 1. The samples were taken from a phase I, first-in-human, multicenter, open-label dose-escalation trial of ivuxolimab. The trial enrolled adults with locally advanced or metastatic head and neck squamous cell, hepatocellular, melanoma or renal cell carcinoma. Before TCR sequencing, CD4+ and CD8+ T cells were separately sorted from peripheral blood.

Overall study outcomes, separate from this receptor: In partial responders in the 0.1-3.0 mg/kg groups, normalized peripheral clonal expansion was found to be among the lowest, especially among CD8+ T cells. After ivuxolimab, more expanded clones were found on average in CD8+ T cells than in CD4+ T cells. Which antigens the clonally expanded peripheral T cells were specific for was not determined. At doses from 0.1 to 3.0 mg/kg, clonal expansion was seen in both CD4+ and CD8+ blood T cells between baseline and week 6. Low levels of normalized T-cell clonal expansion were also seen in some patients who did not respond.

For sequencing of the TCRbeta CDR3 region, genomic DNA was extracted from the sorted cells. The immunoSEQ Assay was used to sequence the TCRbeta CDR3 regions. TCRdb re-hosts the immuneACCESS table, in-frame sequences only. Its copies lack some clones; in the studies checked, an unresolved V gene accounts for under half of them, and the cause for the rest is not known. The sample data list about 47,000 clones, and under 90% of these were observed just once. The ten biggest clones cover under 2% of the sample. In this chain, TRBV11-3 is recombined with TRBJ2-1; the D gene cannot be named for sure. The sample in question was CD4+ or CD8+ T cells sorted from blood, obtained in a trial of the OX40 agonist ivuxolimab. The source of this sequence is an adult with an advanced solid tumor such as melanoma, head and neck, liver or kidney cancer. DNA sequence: TGTGCCAGCAGCTTAGGGCAGGAGTACAATGAGCAGTTCTTC. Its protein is CASSLGQEYNEQFF.